Described below is a single T cell receptor beta chain sequence and its context. From germline, CDR1 is MNHEY and CDR2 SMNVEV (reference sequence). CDR3 length equals 14 residues. V dropped 6 bases and J dropped 5 bases, with 16 bases sitting between them. The PCR contained 60 Vbeta and 13 Jbeta primers. Sequenced by immunoSEQ multiplex PCR; TCRdb stores in-frame clones only, minus some. This sample yields about 160,000 clones, of which 71% are seen a single time; more than 2.5% belongs to the top ten. The source of the sample is a study of cytomegalovirus exposure and HLA in healthy donors. Study at large: Researchers previously reported finding fewer than 120 million unique TCR beta sequences from roughly 180 million T cells.

The chain combines TRBV27 with TRBJ2-5; the D gene is possibly TRBD2 (6 bases). This receptor was taken from a woman under 40 in good health and CMV-seronegative. The sequenced sample consisted of PBMCs. CDR3 residues: CASSSRLDMETQYF. DNA of the CDR3: TGTGCCAGCAGCTCCCGACTAGATATGGAGACCCAGTACTTC.